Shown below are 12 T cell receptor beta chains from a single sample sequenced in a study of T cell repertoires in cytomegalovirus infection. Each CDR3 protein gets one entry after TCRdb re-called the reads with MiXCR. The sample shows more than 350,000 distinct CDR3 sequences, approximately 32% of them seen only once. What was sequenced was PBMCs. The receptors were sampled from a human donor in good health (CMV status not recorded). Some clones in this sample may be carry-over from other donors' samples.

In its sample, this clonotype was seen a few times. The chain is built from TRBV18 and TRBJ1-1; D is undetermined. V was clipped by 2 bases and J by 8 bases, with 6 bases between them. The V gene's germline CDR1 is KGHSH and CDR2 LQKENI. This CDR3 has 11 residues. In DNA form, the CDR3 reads TGTGCCAGCTCACCAGGGCCAGAAGCTTTCTTT. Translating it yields CASSPGPEAFF.

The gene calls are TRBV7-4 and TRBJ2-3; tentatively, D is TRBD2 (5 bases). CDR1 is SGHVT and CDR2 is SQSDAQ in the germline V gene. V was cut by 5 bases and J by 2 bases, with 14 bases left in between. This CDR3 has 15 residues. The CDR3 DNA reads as TGTGCCAGCAGCCCCGGGGTTCGACCCACAGATACGCAGTATTTT. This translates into CASSPGVRPTDTQYF.

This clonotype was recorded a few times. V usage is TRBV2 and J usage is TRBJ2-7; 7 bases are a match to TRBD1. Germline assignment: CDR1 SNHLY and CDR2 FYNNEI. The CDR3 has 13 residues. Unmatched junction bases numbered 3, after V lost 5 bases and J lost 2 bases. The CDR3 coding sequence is TGTGCCAGCAGTTGGGACAGCCCCTACGAGCAGTACTTC. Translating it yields CASSWDSPYEQYF.

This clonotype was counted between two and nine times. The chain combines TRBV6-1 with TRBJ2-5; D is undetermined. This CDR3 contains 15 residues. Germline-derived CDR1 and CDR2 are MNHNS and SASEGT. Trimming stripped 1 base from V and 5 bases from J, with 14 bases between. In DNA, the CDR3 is TGTGCCAGCAGTGAAGTGGGCGGTACTGAGGAGACCCAGTACTTC. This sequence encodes CASSEVGGTEETQYF.

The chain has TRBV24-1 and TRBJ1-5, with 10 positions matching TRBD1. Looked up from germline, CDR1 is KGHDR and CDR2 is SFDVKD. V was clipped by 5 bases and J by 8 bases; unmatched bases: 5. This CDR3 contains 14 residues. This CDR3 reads CATSGDRGLEPQHF. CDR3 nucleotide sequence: TGTGCCACCAGTGGGGACAGGGGACTGGAGCCCCAGCATTTT.

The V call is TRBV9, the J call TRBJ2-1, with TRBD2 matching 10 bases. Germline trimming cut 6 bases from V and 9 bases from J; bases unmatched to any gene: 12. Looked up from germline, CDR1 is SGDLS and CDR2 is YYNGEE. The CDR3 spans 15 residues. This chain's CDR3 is CASNVGSGGAGEQFF. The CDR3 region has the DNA TGTGCCAGCAATGTTGGGAGCGGGGGGGCTGGTGAGCAGTTCTTC.

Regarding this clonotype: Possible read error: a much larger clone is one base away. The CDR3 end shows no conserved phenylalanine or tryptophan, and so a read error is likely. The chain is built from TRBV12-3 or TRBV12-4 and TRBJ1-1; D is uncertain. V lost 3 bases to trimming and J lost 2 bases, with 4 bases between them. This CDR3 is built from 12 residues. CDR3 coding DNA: TGTGCCAGCAGTTTCGTTAACACTGAAGCTTTCGTT. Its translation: CASSFVNTEAFV.

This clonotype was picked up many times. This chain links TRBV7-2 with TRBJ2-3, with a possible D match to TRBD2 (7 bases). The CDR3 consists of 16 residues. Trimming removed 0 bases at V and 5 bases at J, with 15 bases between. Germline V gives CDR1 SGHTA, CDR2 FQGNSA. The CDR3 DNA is TGTGCCAGCAGCTTAGCAGGAGGGGGGGCCGGAGATACGCAGTATTTT. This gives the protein CASSLAGGGAGDTQYF.

The CDR3: CASRRGGDLGNQPQHF. The CDR3 coding sequence is TGTGCCAGCAGGAGGGGGGGGGATCTTGGCAATCAGCCCCAGCATTTT. The V call is TRBV5-6, the J call TRBJ1-5, with D perhaps matching TRBD1 (6 bases). This CDR3 is built from 16 residues. V was clipped by 5 bases and J by 2 bases, with 17 bases between them. CDR1 is SGHDT and CDR2 is YYEEEE in the germline V gene.

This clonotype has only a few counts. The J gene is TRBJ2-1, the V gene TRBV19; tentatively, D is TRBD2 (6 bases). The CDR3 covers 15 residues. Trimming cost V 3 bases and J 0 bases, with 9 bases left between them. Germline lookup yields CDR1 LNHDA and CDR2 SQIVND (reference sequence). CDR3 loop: CASSMGDFSYNEQFF. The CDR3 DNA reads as TGTGCCAGTAGTATGGGGGACTTCTCCTACAATGAGCAGTTCTTC. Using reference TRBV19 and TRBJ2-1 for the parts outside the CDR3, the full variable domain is DGGITQSPKYLFRKEGQNVTLSCEQNLNHDAMYWYRQDPGQGLRLIYYSQIVNDFQKGDIAEGYSVSREKKESFPLTVTSAQKNPTAFYLCASSMGDFSYNEQFFGPGTRLTVL.

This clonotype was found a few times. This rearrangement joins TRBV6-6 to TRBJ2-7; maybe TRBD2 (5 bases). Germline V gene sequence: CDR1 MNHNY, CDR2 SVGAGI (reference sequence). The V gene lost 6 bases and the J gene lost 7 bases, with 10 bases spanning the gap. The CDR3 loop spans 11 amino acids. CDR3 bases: TGTGCCAGCAGCCTCCCGGGGGAGCAGTACTTC. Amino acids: CASSLPGEQYF.

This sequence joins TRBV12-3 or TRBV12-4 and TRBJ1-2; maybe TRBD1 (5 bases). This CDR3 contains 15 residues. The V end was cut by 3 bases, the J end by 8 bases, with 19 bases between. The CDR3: CASSFADSVRGGYTF. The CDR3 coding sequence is TGTGCCAGCAGTTTCGCAGACAGTGTAAGAGGCGGCTACACCTTC.